Each of the 30 T cell receptor beta chains below was sequenced from the same sample in a study of response to subunit inactivated influenza vaccine. TCRdb reanalysed the RT-PCR reads using MiXCR and keeps one entry per CDR3 protein. In the table there are roughly 710,000 distinct CDR3 sequences, 13% to 15% of which are singletons. The sequences come from PBMCs from blood, collected approximately 15 days before vaccination. Receptors originate from a man in his forties or fifties who received an inactivated influenza vaccine.

V usage is TRBV3-1 and J usage is TRBJ1-1; 7 bases match TRBD1. The CDR3 is 16 residues long. Germline V gene lookup returns CDR1 LGHDT and CDR2 YNNKEL (reference sequence). Germline trimming cut 5 bases from V and 2 bases from J; bases unmatched to any gene: 11. In nucleotides, the CDR3 is TGTGCCAGCAGCTCGCAAGCAGGGGGTCTAAACACTGAAGCTTTCTTT. Translated: CASSSQAGGLNTEAFF.

V is TRBV7-2 and J is TRBJ2-3; D unresolved. The V gene's germline CDR1 is SGHTA and CDR2 FQGNSA. Trimming removed 5 bases at V and 9 bases at J, with 9 bases between. The CDR3 is 11 amino acids. The CDR3 is CASSPARTQYF. The CDR3 coding sequence is TGTGCCAGCAGCCCAGCCAGGACGCAGTATTTT.

The gene calls are TRBV4-1 and TRBJ2-1; D may be TRBD1 or TRBD2 (6 bases each). Trimming removed 4 bases from V and 7 bases from J, with 14 bases in between. Germline-derived CDR1 and CDR2 are MGHRA and YSYEKL. CDR3 length: 14 residues. The CDR3 nucleotides read TGCGCCAGCAGCCCTCTACAGGGAGGAAATGAGCAGTTCTTC. This translates into CASSPLQGGNEQFF.

The chain has TRBV20-1 and TRBJ2-3, with 8 bases fitting TRBD2. Germline CDR1 and CDR2: DFQATT and SNEGSKA (reference sequence). V lost 6 bases to trimming and J lost 0 bases; unmatched junction nucleotides: 14. This CDR3 is 17 amino acids long. As DNA, the CDR3 is TGCAGTGCAAAGGGGCTAGCGGGCCATTCTAGCACAGATACGCAGTATTTT. It yields the protein CSAKGLAGHSSTDTQYF.

This clonotype was counted only a few times. The chain links TRBV29-1 to TRBJ1-1; the D gene is possibly TRBD1 (6 bases). CDR1 and CDR2 (germline): SQVTM, ANQGSEA. The ends were cut back, 0 bases at V and 3 bases at J, with 8 bases in the middle. The CDR3 contains 13 residues. The CDR3 sequence: CSVEEQGHTEAFF. DNA of the CDR3: TGCAGCGTTGAAGAACAGGGTCACACTGAAGCTTTCTTT.

In DNA form, the CDR3 reads TGTGCCAGCAGGATAACAGCGGGGGGGCTGAAGACCCAGTACTTC. This translates into CASRITAGGLKTQYF. The chain employs TRBV28 and TRBJ2-5; 10 bases agree with TRBD2. This CDR3 region has 15 residues. Germline V gives CDR1 MDHEN, CDR2 SYDVKM. V was pared by 6 bases and J by 6 bases, with 10 bases of the junction left unmatched.

This clonotype was counted only a few times. The chain combines TRBV7-8 with TRBJ2-5; D is possibly TRBD2 (5 bases). CDR1 and CDR2 from the germline V gene are SGHVS and FQNEAQ. CDR3 length equals 14 residues. Trimming cost V 2 bases and J 5 bases, with 12 bases left between them. CDR3 sequence: CASSLNAGAETQYF. The CDR3 DNA reads TGTGCCAGCAGCTTAAACGCGGGCGCGGAGACCCAGTACTTC.

The V call is TRBV29-1, the J call TRBJ2-7; TRBD2 matches 15 bases. In germline, CDR1 is SQVTM, CDR2 ANQGSEA. Trimming removed 7 bases from V and 4 bases from J; junction bases left unmatched: 17. The CDR3 runs 18 residues. CDR3 loop: CSELAGTSGGYPDYEQYF. The CDR3 DNA is TGCAGCGAGTTAGCCGGGACTAGCGGGGGGTATCCTGATTACGAGCAGTACTTC.

J is TRBJ1-1 and V is TRBV3-1, with D maybe TRBD1 (6 bases). The CDR3 has 15 residues. The V end lost 0 bases, the J end lost 8 bases, and 16 bases lay between the germline ends. Germline V lookup: CDR1 LGHDT, CDR2 YNNKEL (reference sequence). The CDR3, as DNA: TGTGCCAGCAGCCAAGATTGGGGGGCAGGTTCAGAAGCTTTCTTT. Its translation is CASSQDWGAGSEAFF.

This clonotype has only a few counts. The genes are TRBV29-1 and TRBJ2-5; the D is unclear. CDR1 is SQVTM, CDR2 ANQGSEA, per germline. Between the trimmed V and J ends, which lost 7 bases and 4 bases, there was a span of 19 bases. CDR3 length equals 14 residues. The CDR3 reads CSAFREGIVETQYF. As DNA, the CDR3 is TGCAGCGCCTTTCGAGAAGGGATTGTAGAGACCCAGTACTTC.

The chain couples TRBV5-1 to TRBJ2-1, with D possibly being TRBD1 (6 bases). This CDR3 spans 13 amino acids. Germline-derived CDR1 and CDR2 are SGHRS and YFSETQ. V was clipped by 0 bases and J by 9 bases, with 10 bases between them. The CDR3 reads CASSLDGGLEQFF. The CDR3 DNA is TGCGCCAGCAGCTTGGATGGGGGCCTTGAGCAGTTCTTC.

The table lists this clonotype with many counts. This chain connects TRBV12-3 or TRBV12-4 to TRBJ1-3; D is possibly TRBD1 (5 bases). The CDR3 loop spans 15 amino acids. V was clipped by 4 bases and J by 3 bases, with 13 bases between them. CDR3 bases: TGTGCCAGCAGTTCCCCAGGGTTTAGTGGAAACACCATATATTTT. Its translation is CASSSPGFSGNTIYF.

This clonotype was seen more than once but under ten times. The genes are TRBV20-1 and TRBJ2-7; D remains ambiguous. With 3 bases removed from V and 5 bases from J, the gap between germline ends came to 8 bases. This CDR3 has 11 amino acids. Germline lookup yields CDR1 DFQATT and CDR2 SNEGSKA (reference sequence). In nucleotides, the CDR3 is TGCAGTGCTAGGTATGGGAACGAGCAGTACTTC. This gives the protein CSARYGNEQYF.

In its sample, this clonotype was seen a few times. This chain joins TRBV10-3 and TRBJ2-5; D may be TRBD1 or TRBD2 (5 bases each). CDR1 ENHRY and CDR2 SYGVKD come from the germline V gene. Trimming shortened V by 4 bases and J by 4 bases, and 19 bases separated the two germline ends. The CDR3 runs 16 residues. CDR3 DNA sequence: TGTGCCATCAGTGCGACCGGGACCGCGGGCCCAGAGACCCAGTACTTC. It codes for CAISATGTAGPETQYF.

This clonotype was found a few times. V is TRBV7-2 and J is TRBJ2-2, with a tentative D call TRBD1 (5 bases). Germline V gene sequence: CDR1 SGHTA, CDR2 FQGNSA. This CDR3 spans 15 amino acids. With 0 bases removed from V and 7 bases from J, the gap between germline ends came to 12 bases. The CDR3 region is CASSLAQGLIGELFF. The CDR3 DNA reads as TGTGCCAGCAGCTTAGCCCAGGGCTTAATCGGGGAGCTGTTTTTT.

In DNA form, the CDR3 reads TGTGCCTGGAGGTGGGTCAATGAGCAGTTCTTC. Translating gives CAWRWVNEQFF. The V and J genes are TRBV30 and TRBJ2-1; unclear D gene. Germline values: CDR1 GTSNPN, CDR2 SVGIG (reference sequence). V lost 3 bases to trimming and J lost 6 bases, with 6 bases between them. CDR3 length equals 11 residues.

This chain uses TRBV7-1 with TRBJ2-3; TRBD1 might be the D (6 bases). TRBV7-1 is an open reading frame, and its role is uncertain. This CDR3 spans 21 amino acids. Trimming cost V 3 bases and J 0 bases, with 28 bases left between them. CDR3 DNA sequence: TGTGCCAGCAGCTCCAGCGAGCTTGGACAGCTAAACTTCTATAGCACAGATACGCAGTATTTT. Translated: CASSSSELGQLNFYSTDTQYF.

Only a few counts were recorded for this clonotype. V usage is TRBV5-1 and J usage is TRBJ1-6; 9 bases are a match to TRBD1. Germline CDR1 is SGHRS and CDR2 is YFSETQ. After removal of 4 bases from V and 10 bases from J, the junction contained 6 bases not matched to a gene. The CDR3 runs to 14 residues. CDR3 sequence: CASSITGGRSPLHF. The CDR3 DNA is TGCGCCAGCAGCATCACAGGGGGCCGGTCACCCCTCCACTTT.

This rearrangement joins TRBV28 to TRBJ2-7, with no clear D. Trimming took 6 bases from V and 2 from J, leaving 11 bases between them. Germline V gene data show CDR1 as MDHEN and CDR2 as SYDVKM. The CDR3 totals 13 residues. CDR3 protein: CASSSGPPYEQYF. Written as DNA, the CDR3 is TGTGCCAGCAGCTCCGGGCCTCCCTACGAGCAGTACTTC.

The V and J genes are TRBV3-1 and TRBJ2-1; 13 nucleotides agree with TRBD2. The CDR3 is 14 residues long. Germline values: CDR1 LGHDT, CDR2 YNNKEL (reference sequence). Trimming took 5 bases from V and 8 from J; bases not matched to a gene: 3. The CDR3 region has the DNA TGTGCCAGCAGCGGGACTAGCGGGGCCTATGAGCAGTTCTTC. Its translation: CASSGTSGAYEQFF.

This clonotype was detected only a few times. The genes are TRBV7-2 and TRBJ2-3, with 8 bases that match TRBD2. This CDR3 region has 16 residues. CDR1 is SGHTA and CDR2 is FQGNSA in the germline V gene. J gave up 6 bases and V 5 bases, and 13 bases lay outside the gene matches. Here the CDR3 reads CASSPKDGRAMDTQYF. CDR3 coding DNA: TGTGCCAGCAGCCCAAAGGACGGGAGGGCCATGGATACGCAGTATTTT.

V is TRBV12-3 or TRBV12-4 and J is TRBJ2-5; 11 positions agree with TRBD2. With V trimmed by 6 bases and J by 0 bases, 9 bases remained unmatched. This CDR3 has 17 amino acids. The CDR3 loop reads CASSPHLGLADQETQYF. The CDR3 nucleotides read TGTGCCAGCAGCCCTCATTTGGGACTAGCGGACCAAGAGACCCAGTACTTC.

This clonotype was observed a handful of times. CDR3 coding DNA: TGCGCCAGCAGCTTGCCAGGGAGAAGCACTGAAGCTTTCTTT. It specifies CASSLPGRSTEAFF. The V call is TRBV5-1, the J call TRBJ1-1; a weak D match, TRBD1 (5 bases). Germline CDR1 reads SGHRS; CDR2 reads YFSETQ. V lost 1 base and J lost 4, with 11 bases in between. The CDR3 length is 14 residues. Filled out from reference TRBV5-1 and TRBJ1-1, the complete variable domain reads KAGVTQTPRYLIKTRGQQVTLSCSPISGHRSVSWYQQTPGQGLQFLFEYFSETQRNKGNFPGRFSGRQFSNSRSEMNVSTLELGDSALYLCASSLPGRSTEAFFGQGTRLTVV.

The sample holds a few counts of this clonotype. The chain links TRBV7-9 to TRBJ1-5; D might be TRBD1 (5 bases). CDR3 size: 15 residues. V dropped 5 bases and J dropped 0 bases, with 11 bases sitting between them. Germline V CDR1 and CDR2: SEHNR, FQNEAQ (reference sequence). DNA of the CDR3: TGTGCCAGCAGCCCTCGGGGGGATAGCAATCAGCCCCAGCATTTT. The encoded protein is CASSPRGDSNQPQHF.

This clonotype was counted only a few times. This chain links TRBV4-1 with TRBJ2-2; D might be TRBD1 (6 bases). This CDR3 is 13 amino acids long. V shed 4 bases and J shed 7 bases, with 10 bases lying between them. The germline CDR1 and CDR2 sequences are MGHRA and YSYEKL. The CDR3 loop reads CASSPQGGGELFF. In nucleotides, the CDR3 is TGCGCCAGCAGCCCGCAAGGGGGCGGGGAGCTGTTTTTT.

The V gene is TRBV15, the J gene TRBJ2-3, with a weak D call TRBD2 (6 bases). The CDR3 sequence is 15 residues long. Trimming pared 4 bases from V and 5 bases from J, leaving 16 bases between. Germline CDR1 reads LNHNV; CDR2 reads YYDKDF (reference sequence). This CDR3 reads CATSTQGGMRDTQYF. DNA for the CDR3: TGTGCCACCAGCACCCAAGGAGGGATGCGAGATACGCAGTATTTT. Based on the CDR3 plus reference TRBV15 and TRBJ2-3, the full variable domain is DAMVIQNPRYQVTQFGKPVTLSCSQTLNHNVMYWYQQKSSQAPKLLFHYYDKDFNNEADTPDNFQSRRPNTSFCFLDIRSPGLGDTAMYLCATSTQGGMRDTQYFGPGTRLTVL.

The CDR3 nucleotides are TGTGCCAGCAGCTTAAGCGGAACAGGGTACTACGAGCAGTACTTC. Translation gives CASSLSGTGYYEQYF. V is TRBV11-2 and J is TRBJ2-7; tentative D call: TRBD1 (6 bases). Per germline, CDR1 SGHAT and CDR2 FQNNGV. This CDR3 is 15 amino acids long. V was pared by 2 bases and J by 3 bases, with 14 bases between.

This clonotype showed up just a few times. This rearrangement joins TRBV12-3 or TRBV12-4 to TRBJ1-5, with TRBD1 as a possible D gene (6 bases). V was trimmed by 6 bases and J by 2 bases, leaving 17 bases between them. The CDR3 extends over 16 amino acids. The CDR3 here is CASSRSTGIGNQPQHF. For the CDR3, the DNA is TGTGCCAGCAGCCGCTCGACAGGAATCGGCAATCAGCCCCAGCATTTT.

This chain connects TRBV29-1 to TRBJ2-2; D may be TRBD2 (6 bases). V was pared by 6 bases and J by 1 base, with 18 bases between. This CDR3 region has 16 residues. In germline, CDR1 is SQVTM, CDR2 ANQGSEA. CDR3 bases: TGCAGCGTCCGTTTAGCGGCTAGCGAGAACACCGGGGAGCTGTTTTTT. This gives the protein CSVRLAASENTGELFF.

This rearrangement joins TRBV10-3 to TRBJ1-6; D ambiguous. Germline CDR1 ENHRY, CDR2 SYGVKD. Between the trimmed V and J ends, which lost 8 bases and 3 bases, there was a span of 8 bases. The CDR3 consists of 13 residues. CDR3 bases: TGTGCCATCCAGGATAACTATAATTCACCCCTCCACTTT. Encoded protein: CAIQDNYNSPLHF.